Listed below are T cell receptor beta chains from one sample, sequenced in a study of T cells of healthy individuals. TCRdb itself ran the 5' RACE reads through MiXCR, one entry per CDR3 protein. The repertoire has about 60,000 distinct CDR3 sequences, around 15% of them found once; the top ten carry around 5.1%. Receptors were obtained from a human donor in good health. The CDR3 runs from the conserved cysteine through the conserved F or W. The D gene is left open where the match is weak. Clone size appears in some rows only: once, few, many, or a class for an expanded clone.

j_call clone_size v_call d_call cdr3_nt cdr3_aa
TRBJ2-7 many TRBV4-1 - TGCGCCAGCAGCCAAGACGCGACAGGAGACGGCTACTACGAGCAGTACTTC CASSQDATGDGYYEQYF
TRBJ2-1 few TRBV11-2 - TGTGCCAGCAGCCCCCTCACGGGGTCTCACAATGAGCAGTTCTTC CASSPLTGSHNEQFF
TRBJ2-6 - TRBV6-5 - TGTGCCAGCAGTCCTTGGGTGTCTGGGGCCAACGTCCTGACTTTC CASSPWVSGANVLTF
TRBJ1-4 - TRBV19 - TGTGCCAGTAGTCTCCCGGGTGCAGCTAATGAAAAACTGTTTTTT CASSLPGAANEKLFF
TRBJ1-6 many TRBV2 TRBD1 TGTGCCAGCAGTCTATCCGGGACAGAAAATAATTCACCCCTCCACTTT CASSLSGTENNSPLHF
TRBJ1-4 - TRBV5-1 TRBD1 TGCGCCAGCAGCTCCGGACAGGGGACTACAACTAATGAAAAACTGTTTTTT CASSSGQGTTTNEKLFF
TRBJ1-3 few TRBV7-2 - TGTGCCAGCAGCCCAGGGTCTAGCTCTGGAAACACCATATATTTT CASSPGSSSGNTIYF
TRBJ2-2 few TRBV6-2/TRBV6-3 - TGTGCCAGCTCAGACGGGTTGTTCTCCGGGGAGCTGTTTTTT CASSDGLFSGELFF
TRBJ2-2 many TRBV7-3 - TGTGCCAGCAGCTTATCTTCAGGGCGCACCGGGGAGCTGTTTTTT CASSLSSGRTGELFF
TRBJ1-3 - TRBV29-1 - TGCAGCGTTGGGACAGCCACTGGAAACACCATATATTTT CSVGTATGNTIYF
TRBJ1-2 many TRBV15 - TGTGCCACCAGCAGAGAAGACAGTTTTAAGGGCTACACCTTC CATSREDSFKGYTF
TRBJ2-3 - TRBV6-2/TRBV6-3 TRBD2 TGTGCCAGCAGTTACTCTCTAGCGGGAGGCCCAGATACGCAGTATTTT CASSYSLAGGPDTQYF
TRBJ1-1 - TRBV18 TRBD1 TGTGCCAGCTCACCGAGAACGACAGGGGCGAACACTGAAGCTTTCTTT CASSPRTTGANTEAFF
TRBJ2-1 - TRBV3-1 - TGTGCCAGCAGCCAACTACAGGAGGCGATTGAGCAGTTCTTC CASSQLQEAIEQFF
TRBJ2-7 - TRBV5-4 TRBD1 TGTGCCAGCGGAAGGGACAGGGGCTTCTCCTACGAGCAGTACTTC CASGRDRGFSYEQYF
TRBJ2-7 many TRBV4-1 - TGCGCCAGCAGCCAAGATACGGGTAGGCAGTACGAGCAGTACTTC CASSQDTGRQYEQYF
TRBJ1-1 few TRBV7-9 - TGTGCCAGCAGCTTAGAAGTCGGATACAACACTGAAGCTTTCTTT CASSLEVGYNTEAFF
TRBJ1-2 many TRBV10-3 - TGTGCCATCAGTGAAATTAGTGGAGCTAACTATGGCTACACCTTC CAISEISGANYGYTF
TRBJ1-4 few TRBV4-3 - TGCGCCAGCAGCCAAGTCCGCGGGGAATGGGCTAATGAAAAACTGTTTTTT CASSQVRGEWANEKLFF
TRBJ2-2 many TRBV27 TRBD2 TGTGCCAGCAGTCAACTAGCGGGAGGGCCCGGGGAGCTGTTTTTT CASSQLAGGPGELFF
TRBJ1-5 many TRBV7-2 TRBD1 TGTGCCAGCAGTTCCCCGATGGGACAGGGGAGCAATCAGCCCCAGCATTTT CASSSPMGQGSNQPQHF
TRBJ2-5 - TRBV7-2 - TGTGCCAGCAGCTCTCTACCCGGGGCCGCGGAGACCCAGTACTTC CASSSLPGAAETQYF
TRBJ1-1 many TRBV10-2 TRBD1 TGCGCCAGCAGAGGGGACAGCGAAGCTTTCTTT CASRGDSEAFF
TRBJ1-1 many TRBV12-3/TRBV12-4 - TGTGCCAGCAGTTTTCACATGGCCCAAGCTTTCTTT CASSFHMAQAFF
TRBJ2-5 few TRBV6-1 TRBD2 TGTGCCAGCATCCGACTAGCGGGGGGCGGGGAGACCCAGTACTTC CASIRLAGGGETQYF
TRBJ2-7 many TRBV3-1 - TGTGCCAGCAGCCAAGGGGGGAACGGCTACGAGCAGTACTTC CASSQGGNGYEQYF
TRBJ2-5 - TRBV29-1 TRBD2 TGCAGCGTTACCTCTGCGGGGGGCCGAGAGACCCAGTACTTC CSVTSAGGRETQYF
TRBJ2-5 many TRBV6-1 - TGTGCCAGCAGTGATGGCCTCTCGTACCAAGAGACCCAGTACTTC CASSDGLSYQETQYF
TRBJ2-5 many TRBV15 - TGTGCCACCAGCAGAGATCGGGACACCCAAGAGACCCAGTACTTC CATSRDRDTQETQYF
TRBJ2-3 many TRBV12-3/TRBV12-4 - TGTGCCAGCAGTTTGAACAGGCACACCGGGGATACGCAGTATTTT CASSLNRHTGDTQYF
TRBJ2-1 - TRBV10-3 TRBD2 TGTGCCATCAGTGAGCAAGCGGGGGTCTACAATGAGCAGTTCTTC CAISEQAGVYNEQFF
TRBJ2-1 few TRBV2 TRBD2 TGTGCCAGCAGCAAGCGGGAGGGCTCGTCGGGTGAGCAGTTCTTC CASSKREGSSGEQFF
TRBJ2-4 few TRBV5-1 - TGCGCCAGCAGCTTGGAGAGTGGCAGACGATTAGCCAAAAACATTCAGTACTTC CASSLESGRRLAKNIQYF
TRBJ2-3 many TRBV2 - TGTGCCAGCAAGTCAGATACGCAGTATTTT CASKSDTQYF
TRBJ1-1 many TRBV30 - TGTGCCTGGAGTTTTGCAGGTCGAATGAACACTGAAGCTTTCTTT CAWSFAGRMNTEAFF
TRBJ1-4 few TRBV3-1 - TGTGCCAGCAGCCAAGTAAGGACGGCTAATGAAAAACTGTTTTTT CASSQVRTANEKLFF
TRBJ2-7 many TRBV7-2 TRBD2 TGTGCCAGCAGCTTAGCAGGGAGGGCATCCGAGCAGTACTTC CASSLAGRASEQYF
TRBJ2-7 few TRBV5-1 TRBD1 TGCGCCAGCAGCGAAGGACAGGGGGCGCCTCCCTCCTACGAGCAGTACTTC CASSEGQGAPPSYEQYF
TRBJ2-5 - TRBV11-2 - TGTGCCAGCAGCTCCGACAGTTACCAAGAGACCCAGTACTTC CASSSDSYQETQYF
TRBJ1-1 many TRBV4-1 - TGCGCCAGCAGCCGGATAGAAGGGGATATGAACACTGAAGCTTTCTTT CASSRIEGDMNTEAFF
TRBJ2-7 - TRBV4-2 - TGTGCCAGCAGCCAAGGTGCAGGACTCCTAAGCTACGAGCAGTACTTC CASSQGAGLLSYEQYF
TRBJ1-1 - TRBV28 - TGTGCCAGCAGTTTCCAGGTTGAAGCTTTCTTT CASSFQVEAFF
TRBJ2-3 few TRBV5-1 TRBD1 TGCGCCAGCAGCCCACGGACAGGGGAGGATACGCAGTATTTT CASSPRTGEDTQYF
TRBJ2-7 many TRBV18 - TGTGCCAGCTCACCAAACAGGGACTACGAGCAGTACTTC CASSPNRDYEQYF
TRBJ2-5 many TRBV11-3 - TGTGCCAGCAGCTCGACGGGTGGAGAGACCCAGTACTTC CASSSTGGETQYF
TRBJ1-4 many TRBV27 - TGTGCCAGCAGTTTACGGCGGCTTAATGAAAAACTGTTTTTT CASSLRRLNEKLFF
TRBJ2-1 few TRBV14 - TGTGCCAGCAGCCTAGACCCCCCCCCGTATGAGCAGTTCTTC CASSLDPPPYEQFF
TRBJ2-1 many TRBV11-3 TRBD2 TGTGCCAGCAGCTTACATGCCCTAGCGGGAGGGCCGGGAGAGCAGTTCTTC CASSLHALAGGPGEQFF
TRBJ1-2 many TRBV5-1 - TGCGCCAGCAGCTTGTCCTCGTTAGGAACTGGAGGCTACACCTTC CASSLSSLGTGGYTF
TRBJ2-1 - TRBV27 - TGTGCCAGCAGTCTAAGTGCGGCTCCCTCCTACAATGAGCAGTTCTTC CASSLSAAPSYNEQFF
TRBJ2-1 medium-sized TRBV29-1 TRBD2 TGCAGCGTTGAAGACTCGACTAGCGGGCTATGGTTTGAGCAGTTCTTC CSVEDSTSGLWFEQFF
TRBJ1-4 many TRBV6-1 - TGTGCCAGCAGACAGGAAACAACTAATGAAAAACTGTTTTTT CASRQETTNEKLFF
TRBJ1-1 few TRBV20-1 TRBD1 TGCAGTGCTAGGGGAGGACAGGGGATCAATGAAGCTTTCTTT CSARGGQGINEAFF
TRBJ2-3 few TRBV27 TRBD2 TGTGCCAGCACTCGGACTAGCGACACAGATACGCAGTATTTT CASTRTSDTDTQYF
TRBJ2-2 few TRBV20-1 - TGCAGTGCTGGGACAACCTACACCGGGGAGCTGTTTTTT CSAGTTYTGELFF
TRBJ2-7 - TRBV6-2/TRBV6-3 TRBD2 TGTGCCACCTGGGACTACTCGTTGGAGCAGTACTTC CATWDYSLEQYF
TRBJ2-3 - TRBV7-2 TRBD2 TGTGCCAGCAGCACCCCGACTAGCTCCACAGATACGCAGTATTTT CASSTPTSSTDTQYF
TRBJ2-3 - TRBV7-9 TRBD2 TGTGCCAGCAGCTTAGAGCGGGGACGCACAGATACGCAGTATTTT CASSLERGRTDTQYF
TRBJ1-2 many TRBV3-1 TRBD1 TGTGCCAGCACCCTACAGGGGGCCAGGGGCTACACCTTC CASTLQGARGYTF
TRBJ1-3 few TRBV4-1 - TGCGCCAGCAGCCAACGTCTTAGAGATACTGGAAACACCATATATTTT CASSQRLRDTGNTIYF